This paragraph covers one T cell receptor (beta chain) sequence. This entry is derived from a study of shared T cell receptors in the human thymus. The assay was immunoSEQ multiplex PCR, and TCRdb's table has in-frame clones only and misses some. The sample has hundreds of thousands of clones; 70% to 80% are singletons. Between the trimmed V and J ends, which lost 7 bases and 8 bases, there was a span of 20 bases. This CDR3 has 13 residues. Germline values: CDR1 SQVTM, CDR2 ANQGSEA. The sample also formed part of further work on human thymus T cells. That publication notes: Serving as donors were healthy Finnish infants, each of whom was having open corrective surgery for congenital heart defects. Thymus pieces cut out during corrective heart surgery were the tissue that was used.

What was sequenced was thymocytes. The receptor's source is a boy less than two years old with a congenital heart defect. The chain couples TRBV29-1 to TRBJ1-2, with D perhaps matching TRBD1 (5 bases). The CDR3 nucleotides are TGCAGCGCAGAAAGCCGGGACTTTTGGGGCTACACCTTC. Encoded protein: CSAESRDFWGYTF.